This TCR beta chain was sequenced for a study of blood T cell repertoires in COVID-19. About the research overall: In each case, the material was cDNA or gDNA derived from T cells, B-cell-depleted T cells, or PBMCs.

Using immunoSEQ multiplex PCR, the repertoire was profiled, and TCRdb retains in-frame clones only, with some absent. This sample has roughly 120,000 clones, with approximately 83% found just once. The sample holds one count of this clone. Trimming left V 5 bases short and J 7 bases short, with 11 bases between. In germline, CDR1 is LNHNV, CDR2 YYDKDF (reference sequence). The CDR3 loop spans 12 amino acids. Sequenced: peripheral blood. This receptor was taken from an older man with acute or convalescent COVID-19. V gene TRBV15 combines with J gene TRBJ1-1, with D uncertain. CDR3 amino acids: CATSRGMFEAFF. The CDR3 DNA sequence: TGTGCCACCAGCCGCGGGATGTTTGAAGCTTTCTTT.